A single sample is the source of the 10 T cell receptor beta chains below, sequenced in a study of cytomegalovirus exposure and HLA in healthy donors. Only in-frame clones appear in the TCRdb table, and some are missing; sequencing was by immunoSEQ multiplex PCR. The sample shows under 150,000 clones, around 87% of them seen only once. Sequenced sample: PBMCs. The receptors were sampled from a young woman in good health and CMV-seropositive.

The chain carries TRBV6-5 and TRBJ1-1; D remains ambiguous. The CDR3 consists of 14 residues. With 3 bases removed from V and 4 bases from J, the gap between germline ends came to 12 bases. CDR1 and CDR2 from the germline V gene are MNHEY and SVGAGI. CDR3 sequence reads: CASSYLLGGTEAFF. For the CDR3, the DNA is TGTGCCAGCAGTTATTTATTGGGAGGCACTGAAGCTTTCTTT.

The V call is TRBV11-3, the J call TRBJ2-2; 7 bases line up with TRBD1. Germline V gives CDR1 SGHNT, CDR2 YENEEA. J was trimmed by 7 bases and V by 1 base; bases with no gene match: 6. This CDR3 contains 15 residues. CDR3 sequence reads: CASSLGDRDGGELFF. CDR3 bases: TGTGCCAGCAGCTTAGGAGACAGGGATGGCGGGGAGCTGTTTTTT.

The CDR3 coding sequence is TGTGCCGGGGGACAGTTCAATATGAACACTGAAGCTTTCTTT. Amino acids: CAGGQFNMNTEAFF. V and J are TRBV6-6 and TRBJ1-1; TRBD1 aligns across 7 bases. CDR1 and CDR2 (germline): MNHNY, SVGAGI (reference sequence). Losses at the gene ends were 11 bases for V and 0 bases for J; bases not matched to a gene: 9. The CDR3 sequence is 14 residues long.

V gene TRBV27 combines with J gene TRBJ2-2; 9 nucleotides align to TRBD1. This CDR3 has 16 residues. J gave up 5 bases and V 5 bases, and 9 bases lay outside the gene matches. Germline CDR1 is MNHEY and CDR2 is SMNVEV (reference sequence). CDR3 in amino acids: CASSLAQGAETGELFF. In DNA form, the CDR3 reads TGTGCCAGCAGTCTTGCACAGGGGGCAGAGACCGGGGAGCTGTTTTTT.

V gene TRBV6-5 combines with J gene TRBJ2-7, with TRBD1 matching 7 bases. V was clipped by 6 bases and J by 8 bases; unmatched bases: 16. The CDR3 has 15 amino acids. From germline, CDR1 is MNHEY and CDR2 SVGAGI. The CDR3 nucleotides read TGTGCCAGCAGGGCTAGAGCTAAGGGGGCTGTAAAGCAGTACTTC. Amino acids: CASRARAKGAVKQYF.

The J gene is TRBJ2-7, the V gene TRBV5-6; TRBD1 aligns across 9 bases. The CDR3 spans 14 residues. The ends lost 4 bases at V and 3 bases at J; junction bases unmatched: 5. The germline gives CDR1 SGHDT, CDR2 YYEEEE. The CDR3 here is CASSTGTGNYEQYF. CDR3 in DNA: TGTGCCAGCAGCACCGGGACAGGGAACTACGAGCAGTACTTC.

The chain combines TRBV9 with TRBJ2-7; 7 positions agree with TRBD2. Germline V gives CDR1 SGDLS, CDR2 YYNGEE. The CDR3 has 15 residues. V trimming: 0 bases; J trimming: 6 bases; junction bases outside the gene matches: 9. In DNA form, the CDR3 reads TGTGCCAGCAGCGTAGTCGGCGGGAGTTTCGGCGAGCAGTACTTC. Translation: CASSVVGGSFGEQYF. Together with reference TRBV9 and TRBJ2-7, the CDR3 gives the full variable domain: DSGVTQTPKHLITATGQRVTLRCSPRSGDLSVYWYQQSLDQGLQFLIQYYNGEERAKGNILERFSAQQFPDLHSELNLSSLELGDSALYFCASSVVGGSFGEQYFGPGTRLTVT.

This chain links TRBV30 with TRBJ1-3; possibly TRBD1 for D (6 bases). Per germline, CDR1 GTSNPN and CDR2 SVGIG (reference sequence). V was clipped by 2 bases and J by 2 bases, with 16 bases between them. This CDR3 contains 16 residues. CDR3 sequence reads: CAWSFNRVSTGNTIYF. CDR3 DNA: TGTGCCTGGAGTTTCAACAGGGTATCAACTGGAAACACCATATATTTT.

This clone was observed a handful of times. This sequence joins TRBV7-2 and TRBJ2-7; TRBD1 aligns across 8 bases. Trimming cost V 0 bases and J 4 bases; bases outside gene matches: 5. The CDR3 has 15 amino acids. In germline, CDR1 is SGHTA, CDR2 FQGNSA. DNA for the CDR3: TGTGCCAGCAGCTTAGCGACAGGGGTTGCGTACGAGCAGTACTTC. As protein: CASSLATGVAYEQYF.

J is TRBJ2-7 and V is TRBV5-6; D unclear. This CDR3 is 13 amino acids long. Trimming shortened V by 7 bases and J by 0 bases, and 11 bases separated the two germline ends. CDR1 and CDR2 (germline): SGHDT, YYEEEE. The CDR3 DNA reads as TGTGCCAGCGTCGGCGGAAGCTCCTACGAGCAGTACTTC. It encodes CASVGGSSYEQYF.